Below are 27 T cell receptor beta chains sequenced from a single sample in a study of T-cell memory formation after mild COVID-19. Each CDR3 protein gets one entry after TCRdb re-called the 5' RACE reads with MiXCR. The repertoire consists of about 260,000 distinct CDR3 sequences, with approximately 15% occurring once and the leading ten covering more than 20%. Sequencing was carried out using PBMCs or a T cell subset sorted from them (not recorded which). The receptor source for this set is a man aged 18 to 30 who had mild COVID-19 (a few samples of this study predate the infection). Cell type and time point are not known.

The rearrangement links TRBV10-3 to TRBJ2-5; 8 positions agree with TRBD2. This CDR3 is 15 amino acids long. Per germline, CDR1 ENHRY and CDR2 SYGVKD. V was pared by 11 bases and J by 1 base, with 12 bases of the junction left unmatched. CDR3 in DNA: TGTGCCGCCGGTCCGGGAGGGAGAATCCAAGAGACCCAGTACTTC. Its protein is CAAGPGGRIQETQYF.

This clonotype was seen more than once but under ten times. The chain links TRBV28 to TRBJ2-3; no clear D. This CDR3 has 14 amino acids. V was trimmed by 3 bases and J by 5 bases, leaving 12 bases between them. From germline, CDR1 is MDHEN and CDR2 SYDVKM. The CDR3 nucleotides read TGTGCCAGCAGTTTCGTGACGACCCTAGATACGCAGTATTTT. Its protein is CASSFVTTLDTQYF.

CDR3 residues: CASSFYLGQGGHYGYTF. CDR3 DNA sequence: TGTGCCAGCAGTTTTTATTTGGGGCAGGGTGGGCATTATGGCTACACCTTC. The rearrangement links TRBV27 to TRBJ1-2, with a weak D call TRBD1 (5 bases). This CDR3 has 17 amino acids. Per the germline V gene, CDR1 is MNHEY and CDR2 is SMNVEV (reference sequence). V dropped 3 bases and J dropped 5 bases, with 22 bases sitting between them.

The V and J genes are TRBV6-5 and TRBJ1-6, with D tentatively TRBD1 (5 bases). CDR1 and CDR2 from the germline V gene are MNHEY and SVGAGI. This CDR3 is built from 14 residues. V gave up 0 bases and J gave up 8 bases, with 8 bases separating them. This CDR3 reads CASSYSDIYSPLHF. The CDR3 nucleotides read TGTGCCAGCAGTTACTCGGACATCTATTCACCCCTCCACTTT.

This clonotype was seen many times. This chain joins TRBV9 and TRBJ2-1; D is undetermined. V lost 0 bases and J lost 0, with 10 bases in between. The CDR3 has 16 amino acids. Germline CDR1 reads SGDLS; CDR2 reads YYNGEE. Here the CDR3 DNA reads TGTGCCAGCAGCGTAGATGGCGAGAGCTCCTACAATGAGCAGTTCTTC. Translation: CASSVDGESSYNEQFF.

This clonotype has ten or more counts. The chain links TRBV7-2 to TRBJ2-3; D possibly corresponds to TRBD2 (5 bases). Trimming shortened V by 2 bases and J by 3 bases, and 9 bases separated the two germline ends. The V gene's germline CDR1 is SGHTA and CDR2 FQGNSA. The CDR3 has 14 residues. The CDR3 loop reads CASSLLAGTDTQYF. The CDR3 DNA reads TGTGCCAGCAGCTTACTAGCCGGAACAGATACGCAGTATTTT.

There are a few counts of this clonotype. The V call is TRBV7-2, the J call TRBJ2-3; D gene unclear. The V end lost 5 bases, the J end lost 2 bases, and 5 bases lay between the germline ends. There are 12 residues in the CDR3. Germline V gene lookup returns CDR1 SGHTA and CDR2 FQGNSA. For the CDR3, the DNA is TGTGCCAGCAGCGCTAACACAGATACGCAGTATTTT. Translated, it gives CASSANTDTQYF.

This clonotype was observed a few times. The chain recombines TRBV20-1 with TRBJ1-1; D may be TRBD1 (6 bases). Germline lookup yields CDR1 DFQATT and CDR2 SNEGSKA (reference sequence). This CDR3 region has 13 residues. CDR3 in amino acids: CSPRGDMNTEAFF. DNA of the CDR3: TGCAGCCCACGGGGGGACATGAACACTGAAGCTTTCTTT.

CDR3 DNA sequence: TGCAGTGCTAGAGAAGTCAGGGTAGGGACTGAAGCTTTCTTT. Translation: CSAREVRVGTEAFF. V and J are TRBV20-1 and TRBJ1-1, with D perhaps matching TRBD1 (5 bases). CDR3 length: 14 amino acids. Germline loops: CDR1 DFQATT, CDR2 SNEGSKA (reference sequence). V shed 0 bases and J shed 5 bases, with 13 bases lying between them.

V gene TRBV29-1 combines with J gene TRBJ2-1; a possible D gene is TRBD2 (5 bases). Germline CDR1 reads SQVTM; CDR2 reads ANQGSEA. V was clipped by 2 bases and J by 8 bases, with 13 bases between them. This CDR3 has 13 residues. This chain's CDR3 is CSVERGKGYEQFF. DNA of the CDR3: TGCAGCGTTGAACGAGGGAAGGGCTATGAGCAGTTCTTC.

This clonotype was seen only a few times. The V and J genes are TRBV12-3 or TRBV12-4 and TRBJ2-7; perhaps D is TRBD1 or TRBD2 (6 bases each). Trimming removed 6 bases at V and 4 bases at J, with 13 bases between. CDR3 length equals 13 residues. The CDR3 spells CASRIRGQYEQYF. The DNA for the CDR3 is TGTGCCAGCAGGATTCGGGGGCAATACGAGCAGTACTTC.

There are many counts of this clonotype. This sequence joins TRBV6-4 and TRBJ2-2, with D possibly TRBD1 on 5 matching bases. V was clipped by 3 bases and J by 3 bases, with 5 bases between them. The germline gives CDR1 MRHNA, CDR2 SNTAGT. The CDR3 extends over 13 amino acids. The chain's CDR3 is CASSEGDTGELFF. The CDR3 bases are TGTGCCAGCAGTGAAGGGGACACCGGGGAGCTGTTTTTT.

The chain couples TRBV20-1 to TRBJ2-3, with TRBD1 identical over 8 bases. J gave up 5 bases and V 6 bases, and 13 bases lay outside the gene matches. The CDR3 is 15 amino acids. Germline CDR1 reads DFQATT; CDR2 reads SNEGSKA (reference sequence). CDR3 residues: CSARGQAVRGDTQYF. The CDR3 DNA follows: TGCAGTGCGCGGGGACAGGCAGTTCGGGGAGATACGCAGTATTTT.

This clonotype was counted ten times or more. The chain joins TRBV5-1 to TRBJ2-5; D possibly corresponds to TRBD2 (6 bases). This CDR3 has 17 residues. The V and J ends lost 5 bases and 2 bases respectively, with 22 bases between them. The germline V gene has CDR1 SGHRS and CDR2 YFSETQ. In DNA form, the CDR3 reads TGCGCCAGCAGTCTTGGGTTGGTAGCGGCCGATCAAGAGACCCAGTACTTC. Encoded protein: CASSLGLVAADQETQYF.

The chain joins TRBV20-1 to TRBJ2-1; 11 nucleotides match TRBD2. V trimming: 5 bases; J trimming: 7 bases; junction bases outside the gene matches: 16. The germline gives CDR1 DFQATT, CDR2 SNEGSKA (reference sequence). The CDR3 spans 17 residues. This chain's CDR3 is CSAPPGLADQRINEQFF. Here the CDR3 DNA reads TGCAGTGCTCCTCCGGGACTAGCGGACCAAAGGATAAATGAGCAGTTCTTC.

The genes are TRBV5-1 and TRBJ1-1; 7 bases align to TRBD1. V lost 3 bases and J lost 0; bases outside the gene matches: 2. Looked up from germline, CDR1 is SGHRS and CDR2 is YFSETQ. The CDR3 extends over 14 amino acids. The CDR3 protein is CASSSGQLNTEAFF. CDR3 DNA: TGCGCCAGCAGCTCGGGACAGCTGAACACTGAAGCTTTCTTT.

This clonotype was observed a handful of times. V usage is TRBV28 and J usage is TRBJ2-7, with TRBD1 matching 8 bases. The ends lost 7 bases at V and 4 bases at J; junction bases unmatched: 6. Germline CDR1 reads MDHEN; CDR2 reads SYDVKM. There are 13 residues in the CDR3. Here the CDR3 DNA reads TGTGCCAGCAAGAGACAGGGGACTTACGAGCAGTACGTC. This encodes CASKRQGTYEQYV.

This chain uses TRBV12-3 or TRBV12-4 with TRBJ2-1, with 12 positions matching TRBD1. V was pared by 6 bases and J by 8 bases, with 5 bases of the junction left unmatched. The CDR3 runs to 14 residues. The CDR3 here is CASRYRDRGHEQFF. The CDR3 DNA follows: TGTGCCAGCAGGTACCGGGACAGGGGGCATGAGCAGTTCTTC.

This clonotype was counted only a few times. The genes are TRBV12-3 or TRBV12-4 and TRBJ2-1, with D unclear. The CDR3 length is 16 residues. Trimming left V 1 base short and J 4 bases short, with 14 bases between. The CDR3, as DNA: TGTGCCAGCAGTTTAGGAGGTGCGGCCAAATACAATGAGCAGTTCTTC. This codes for CASSLGGAAKYNEQFF.

V and J are TRBV5-6 and TRBJ2-7, with D maybe TRBD2 (6 bases). Germline values: CDR1 SGHDT, CDR2 YYEEEE. Trimming took 4 bases from V and 5 from J, leaving 13 bases between them. This CDR3 spans 13 amino acids. The CDR3 DNA reads TGTGCCAGCAGCGGCGGAGGGATCCACGAGCAGTACTTC. It codes for CASSGGGIHEQYF.

This rearrangement joins TRBV20-1 to TRBJ2-1, with unresolved D. The CDR3 loop spans 13 amino acids. V was trimmed by 3 bases and J by 8 bases, leaving 14 bases between them. Per germline, CDR1 DFQATT and CDR2 SNEGSKA (reference sequence). The CDR3 region is CSASAARKDEQFF. CDR3 sequence (DNA): TGCAGTGCTAGTGCGGCGAGGAAGGATGAGCAGTTCTTC.

The chain is built from TRBV4-2 and TRBJ1-5; no definite D call. CDR3 length equals 15 residues. Germline V gene data show CDR1 as LGHNA and CDR2 as YNFKEQ. V lost 0 bases to trimming and J lost 4 bases, with 10 bases between them. The CDR3 DNA follows: TGTGCCAGCAGCCAAGAGCGGGCAGCGAATCAGCCCCAGCATTTT. Encoded protein: CASSQERAANQPQHF.

The chain is built from TRBV7-9 and TRBJ1-3; D might be TRBD1 (5 bases). This CDR3 region has 15 residues. V lost 2 bases and J lost 3, with 11 bases in between. CDR1 is SEHNR and CDR2 is FQNEAQ in the germline V gene (reference sequence). The CDR3 reads CASSLMGTVGNTIYF. CDR3 sequence (DNA): TGTGCCAGCAGCTTAATGGGGACTGTTGGAAACACCATATATTTT.

V usage is TRBV7-6 and J usage is TRBJ2-1, with D perhaps TRBD1 (6 bases). The germline V gene encodes CDR1 SGHVS and CDR2 FNYEAQ. This CDR3 has 13 residues. V was cut by 8 bases and J by 7 bases, with 15 bases left in between. This CDR3 reads CASSWGQPNEQFF. The CDR3 nucleotides read TGTGCCAGCTCATGGGGGCAGCCGAATGAGCAGTTCTTC.

The gene calls are TRBV11-2 and TRBJ1-6; 7 nucleotides align to TRBD1. The CDR3 runs to 15 residues. J gave up 7 bases and V 5 bases, and 8 bases lay outside the gene matches. Germline CDR1 is SGHAT and CDR2 is FQNNGV. The CDR3 nucleotides are TGTGCCAGCAGCCCGATGGGACAGCGGAATTCACCCCTCCACTTT. It encodes CASSPMGQRNSPLHF.

This clonotype was detected only a few times. The chain has TRBV4-3 and TRBJ1-1, with 12 bases matching TRBD1. V lost 1 base and J lost 5; bases outside the gene matches: 8. This CDR3 comprises 17 residues. CDR1 and CDR2 (germline): LGHNA, YSLEER. DNA for the CDR3: TGCGCCAGCAGCCAAGTAGGGACAGGGGGCGCGGGAACTGAAGCTTTCTTT. Protein product: CASSQVGTGGAGTEAFF.

The rearrangement joins TRBV4-1 to TRBJ2-5; D remains unclear. Germline CDR1 reads MGHRA; CDR2 reads YSYEKL. The V end was cut by 5 bases, the J end by 2 bases, with 12 bases between. The CDR3 has 14 amino acids. The CDR3 nucleotides read TGCGCCAGCAGCGCCCAGGCCTCTCAAGAGACCCAGTACTTC. Residues: CASSAQASQETQYF.